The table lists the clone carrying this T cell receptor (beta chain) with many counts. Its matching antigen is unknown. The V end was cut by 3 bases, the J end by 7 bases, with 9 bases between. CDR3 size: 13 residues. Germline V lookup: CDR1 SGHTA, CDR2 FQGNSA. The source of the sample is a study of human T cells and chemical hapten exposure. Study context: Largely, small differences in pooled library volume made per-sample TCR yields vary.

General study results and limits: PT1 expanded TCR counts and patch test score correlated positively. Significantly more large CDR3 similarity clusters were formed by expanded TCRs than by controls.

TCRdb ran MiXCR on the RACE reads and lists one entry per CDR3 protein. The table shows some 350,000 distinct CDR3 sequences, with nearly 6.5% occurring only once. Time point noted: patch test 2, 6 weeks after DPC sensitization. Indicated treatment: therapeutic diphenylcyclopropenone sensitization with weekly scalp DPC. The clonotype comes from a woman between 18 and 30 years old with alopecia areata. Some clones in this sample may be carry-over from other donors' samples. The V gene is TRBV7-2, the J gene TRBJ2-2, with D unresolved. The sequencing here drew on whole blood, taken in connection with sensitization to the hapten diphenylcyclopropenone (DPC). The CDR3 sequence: CASSFRAVGELFF. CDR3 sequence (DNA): TGTGCCAGCAGCTTTCGGGCTGTCGGGGAGCTGTTTTTT. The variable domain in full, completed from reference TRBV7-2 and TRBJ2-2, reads GAGVSQSPSNKVTEKGKDVELRCDPISGHTALYWYRQSLGQGLEFLIYFQGNSAPDKSGLPSDRFSAERTGGSVSTLTIQRTQQEDSAVYLCASSFRAVGELFFGEGSRLTVL.